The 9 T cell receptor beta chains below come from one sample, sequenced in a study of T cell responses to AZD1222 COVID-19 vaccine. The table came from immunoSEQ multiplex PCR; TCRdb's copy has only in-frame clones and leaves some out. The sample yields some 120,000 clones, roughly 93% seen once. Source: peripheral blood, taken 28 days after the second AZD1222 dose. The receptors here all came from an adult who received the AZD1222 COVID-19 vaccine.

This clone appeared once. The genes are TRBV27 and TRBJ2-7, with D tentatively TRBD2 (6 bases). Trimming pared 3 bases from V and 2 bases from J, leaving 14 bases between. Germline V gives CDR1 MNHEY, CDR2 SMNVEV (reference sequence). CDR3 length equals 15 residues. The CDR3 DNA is TGTGCCAGCAGTTTCAAACTAGCACTCGCCTACGAGCAGTACTTC. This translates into CASSFKLALAYEQYF.

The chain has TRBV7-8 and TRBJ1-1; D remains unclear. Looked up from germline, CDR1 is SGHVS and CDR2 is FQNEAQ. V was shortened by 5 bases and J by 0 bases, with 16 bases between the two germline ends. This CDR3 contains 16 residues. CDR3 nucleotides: TGTGCCAGCAGCCTAGGGAGAGTTCCCCTGAACACTGAAGCTTTCTTT. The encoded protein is CASSLGRVPLNTEAFF.

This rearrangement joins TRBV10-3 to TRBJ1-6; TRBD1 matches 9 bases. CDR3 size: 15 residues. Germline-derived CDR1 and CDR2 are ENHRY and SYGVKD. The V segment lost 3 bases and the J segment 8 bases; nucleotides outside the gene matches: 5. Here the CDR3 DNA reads TGTGCCATCAGTGACGCCAGGACAGGGGATTCACCCCTCCACTTT. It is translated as CAISDARTGDSPLHF.

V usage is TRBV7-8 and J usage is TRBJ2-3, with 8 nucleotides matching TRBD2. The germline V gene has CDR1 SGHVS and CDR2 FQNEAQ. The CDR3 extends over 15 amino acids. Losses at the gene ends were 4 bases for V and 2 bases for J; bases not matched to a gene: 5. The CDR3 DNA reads TGTGCCAGCAGCTCTCGTAGCGGGATCACAGATACGCAGTATTTT. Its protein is CASSSRSGITDTQYF.

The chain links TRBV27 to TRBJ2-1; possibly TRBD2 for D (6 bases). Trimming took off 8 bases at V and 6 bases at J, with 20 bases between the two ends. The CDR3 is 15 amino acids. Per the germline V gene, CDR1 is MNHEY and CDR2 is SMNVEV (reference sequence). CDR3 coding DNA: TGTGCCAGCGGTCGAGGGCGCGGGGATTCCAATGAGCAGTTCTTC. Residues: CASGRGRGDSNEQFF.

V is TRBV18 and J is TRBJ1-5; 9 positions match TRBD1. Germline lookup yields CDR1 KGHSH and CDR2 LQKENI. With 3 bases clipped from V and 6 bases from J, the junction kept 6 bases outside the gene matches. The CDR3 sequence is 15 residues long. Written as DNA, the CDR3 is TGTGCCAGCTCACCTCCGGGACAGGGAGGTCAGCCCCAGCATTTT. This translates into CASSPPGQGGQPQHF.

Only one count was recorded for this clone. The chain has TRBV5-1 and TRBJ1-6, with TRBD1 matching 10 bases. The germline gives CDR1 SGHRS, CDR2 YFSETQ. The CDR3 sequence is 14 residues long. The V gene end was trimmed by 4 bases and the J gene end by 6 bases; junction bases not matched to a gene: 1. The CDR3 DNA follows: TGCGCCAGCAGCCGGGACAGGGGTAATTCACCCCTCCACTTT. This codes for CASSRDRGNSPLHF.

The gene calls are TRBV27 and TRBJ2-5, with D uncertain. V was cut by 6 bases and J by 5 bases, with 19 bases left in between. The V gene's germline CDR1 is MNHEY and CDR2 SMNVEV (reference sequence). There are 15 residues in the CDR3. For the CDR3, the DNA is TGTGCCAGCAGCGAAAATATTCTGGGGTCGGAGACCCAGTACTTC. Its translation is CASSENILGSETQYF.

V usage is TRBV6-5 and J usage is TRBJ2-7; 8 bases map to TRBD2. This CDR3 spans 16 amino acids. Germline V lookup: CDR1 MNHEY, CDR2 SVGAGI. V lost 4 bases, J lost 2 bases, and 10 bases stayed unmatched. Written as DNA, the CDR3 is TGTGCCAGCAGTTCCATGAGCGGGAGAACTCCCTACGAGCAGTACTTC. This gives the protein CASSSMSGRTPYEQYF.